Listed below are T cell receptor beta chains from one sample, sequenced in a study of T cell responses to AZD1222 COVID-19 vaccine. Using immunoSEQ multiplex PCR, the repertoire was profiled, and TCRdb retains in-frame clones only, with some absent. The table lists about 150,000 clones, roughly nine tenths of them singletons, with 1% to 1.5% in the top ten. Sequenced material: peripheral blood, taken 28 days after the second AZD1222 dose. These receptors all come from an adult who received the AZD1222 COVID-19 vaccine. Both conserved end residues are trimmed from each CDR3. Clone size is shown for a subset of rows, as once, few, many or a class of expanded clone.

CDR3aa: ASSSRRLSGTEAF
v_gene: TRBV19
j_gene: TRBJ1-1
abundance: NA

CDR3aa: ASSLVTGLNSYEQY
v_gene: TRBV4-2
j_gene: TRBJ2-7
abundance: NA

CDR3aa: ASSSVRVTEAF
v_gene: TRBV27
j_gene: TRBJ1-1
abundance: NA

CDR3aa: ASSQRTDTQY
v_gene: TRBV4-2
j_gene: TRBJ2-3
abundance: NA

CDR3aa: ASSLEAGVPQETQY
v_gene: TRBV27
j_gene: TRBJ2-5
abundance: NA

CDR3aa: ASSWAGGVYEQY
v_gene: TRBV18
j_gene: TRBJ2-7
abundance: NA

CDR3aa: ASRWGGGSYEQY
v_gene: TRBV27
j_gene: TRBJ2-7
abundance: NA

CDR3aa: ASSRALPTDTQY
v_gene: TRBV7-3
j_gene: TRBJ2-3
abundance: NA

CDR3aa: ASSLVGYEQY
v_gene: TRBV7-2
j_gene: TRBJ2-7
abundance: NA

CDR3aa: ATSGGVGTDTQY
v_gene: TRBV15
j_gene: TRBJ2-3
abundance: once

CDR3aa: ASSLNPGVNTEAF
v_gene: TRBV7-3
j_gene: TRBJ1-1
abundance: NA

CDR3aa: ASSLAARSTYEQY
v_gene: TRBV7-6
j_gene: TRBJ2-7
abundance: NA

CDR3aa: ASSLLAGGRNDEQF
v_gene: TRBV7-6
j_gene: TRBJ2-1
abundance: once

CDR3aa: ASSALGPNQPQH
v_gene: TRBV2
j_gene: TRBJ1-5
abundance: NA

CDR3aa: ASSLGTGGTEAF
v_gene: TRBV5-1
j_gene: TRBJ1-1
abundance: NA

CDR3aa: AISESRDSMGETQY
v_gene: TRBV10-3
j_gene: TRBJ2-5
abundance: NA

CDR3aa: ASSRAQGNTEAF
v_gene: TRBV5-1
j_gene: TRBJ1-1
abundance: NA

CDR3aa: ASSIANSLNYGYT
v_gene: TRBV19
j_gene: TRBJ1-2
abundance: NA

CDR3aa: SVSRTGIYGYT
v_gene: TRBV29-1
j_gene: TRBJ1-2
abundance: NA

CDR3aa: ASSVEGGQPQH
v_gene: TRBV9
j_gene: TRBJ1-5
abundance: NA

CDR3aa: ASSADAGLSGELF
v_gene: TRBV9
j_gene: TRBJ2-2
abundance: few

CDR3aa: ATSGGGRNSPLH
v_gene: TRBV15
j_gene: TRBJ1-6
abundance: NA

CDR3aa: ASSGADRGNTGELF
v_gene: TRBV28
j_gene: TRBJ2-2
abundance: NA

CDR3aa: ATPGTGGAEAF
v_gene: TRBV7-2
j_gene: TRBJ1-1
abundance: NA

CDR3aa: ASSQTGFATNEKLF
v_gene: TRBV14
j_gene: TRBJ1-4
abundance: NA

CDR3aa: ASLHRDRVIGELF
v_gene: TRBV6-4
j_gene: TRBJ2-2
abundance: NA

CDR3aa: ASSILGRTNNQPQH
v_gene: TRBV19
j_gene: TRBJ1-5
abundance: NA

CDR3aa: ASSRPRTEAF
v_gene: TRBV6-5
j_gene: TRBJ1-1
abundance: NA

CDR3aa: ASSIDPPRISGANVLT
v_gene: TRBV19
j_gene: TRBJ2-6
abundance: NA

CDR3aa: ASSLGTSGRETQY
v_gene: TRBV5-6
j_gene: TRBJ2-5
abundance: NA

CDR3aa: ASSELRGRNYGYT
v_gene: TRBV2
j_gene: TRBJ1-2
abundance: NA

CDR3aa: ASSLRQGASLGNEKLF
v_gene: TRBV7-2
j_gene: TRBJ1-4
abundance: NA

CDR3aa: ASEGAGAKNIQY
v_gene: TRBV9
j_gene: TRBJ2-4
abundance: NA

CDR3aa: ASSEGYYNEQF
v_gene: TRBV11-3
j_gene: TRBJ2-1
abundance: NA

CDR3aa: ASSESPADTQY
v_gene: TRBV10-1
j_gene: TRBJ2-3
abundance: NA

CDR3aa: ATRNRESSNTGELF
v_gene: TRBV27
j_gene: TRBJ2-2
abundance: NA

CDR3aa: ASTGIEAF
v_gene: TRBV6-6
j_gene: TRBJ1-1
abundance: NA

CDR3aa: ASSLVLPYEQY
v_gene: TRBV28
j_gene: TRBJ2-7
abundance: once

CDR3aa: ASWDRVNYGYT
v_gene: TRBV19
j_gene: TRBJ1-2
abundance: NA

CDR3aa: ATSDPGKPAGGTGELF
v_gene: TRBV24-1
j_gene: TRBJ2-2
abundance: NA

CDR3aa: ASSPSRDRGGRDTQY
v_gene: TRBV5-1
j_gene: TRBJ2-3
abundance: NA

CDR3aa: ATSDLADQETQY
v_gene: TRBV24-1
j_gene: TRBJ2-5
abundance: NA

CDR3aa: ATSRDYLFDGAGGDEQY
v_gene: TRBV15
j_gene: TRBJ2-7
abundance: once

CDR3aa: ASSVRMGSSYGYT
v_gene: TRBV2
j_gene: TRBJ1-2
abundance: NA

CDR3aa: ATSSVRYTEAF
v_gene: TRBV15
j_gene: TRBJ1-1
abundance: NA

CDR3aa: ASSLYGQGDEKLF
v_gene: TRBV27
j_gene: TRBJ1-4
abundance: NA

CDR3aa: ASSKRAGGGTEAF
v_gene: TRBV21-1
j_gene: TRBJ1-1
abundance: NA

CDR3aa: ASTTTRTDTQY
v_gene: TRBV19
j_gene: TRBJ2-3
abundance: NA

CDR3aa: ASSFRGFAGELF
v_gene: TRBV13
j_gene: TRBJ2-2
abundance: NA